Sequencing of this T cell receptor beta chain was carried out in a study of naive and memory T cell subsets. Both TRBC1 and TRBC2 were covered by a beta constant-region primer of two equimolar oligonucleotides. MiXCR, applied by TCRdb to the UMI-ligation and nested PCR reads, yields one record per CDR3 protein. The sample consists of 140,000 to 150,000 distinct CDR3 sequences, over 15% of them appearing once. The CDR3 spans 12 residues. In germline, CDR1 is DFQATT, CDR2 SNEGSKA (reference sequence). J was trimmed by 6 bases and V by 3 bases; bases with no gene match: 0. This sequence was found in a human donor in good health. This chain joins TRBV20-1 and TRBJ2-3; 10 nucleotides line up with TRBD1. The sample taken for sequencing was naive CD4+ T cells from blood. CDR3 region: CSARTGGDTQYF. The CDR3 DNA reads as TGCAGTGCTAGGACAGGGGGCGATACGCAGTATTTT.